Given below is one T cell receptor (beta chain) in context. With 0 bases clipped from V and 4 bases from J, the junction kept 6 bases outside the gene matches. Germline V gene sequence: CDR1 SGHTA, CDR2 FQGNSA. This CDR3 region has 16 residues. The data derive from a study of blood T cells in healthy people across ages. Drawing of peripheral blood yielded about 9.7 milliliters from each donor. Extractions gave at least 5.5 micrograms of total RNA per sample. A sample-barcoded 5' primer and a J-beta primer mix were used in a second PCR of roughly 7 to 11 cycles. Every single cDNA molecule received a tag from a template-switch adaptor with 12 random nucleotides. All samples gave at least 2.5 million CDR3-containing paired-end reads. TCRdb fed the 5' RACE reads into MiXCR, producing one record per CDR3 protein. The sample contains hundreds of thousands of distinct CDR3 sequences, just over 55% of which appear only once.

This TCR came from a man aged 35-49 years in good health. V is TRBV7-2 and J is TRBJ2-5; 9 positions match TRBD2. The sequencing input was blood. The CDR3 sequence: CASSLATLAGTETQYF. The CDR3 DNA follows: TGTGCCAGCAGCTTAGCAACCCTAGCGGGGACAGAGACCCAGTACTTC.